Listed below are T cell receptor beta chains from one sample, sequenced in a study of T cell responses to AZD1222 COVID-19 vaccine. The repertoire was sequenced with immunoSEQ multiplex PCR; TCRdb's copy has only in-frame clones and lacks some. The sample lists 200,000 or so clones; about 93% were seen once. Sequencing used peripheral blood, obtained 28 days after the second AZD1222 dose. The source of these receptors is an adult who received the AZD1222 COVID-19 vaccine. The CDR3 runs from the conserved cysteine through the conserved F or W. D genes are given only for firm matches. A row's size may be missing; if present it is once, few, many or a size class.

j_gene | abundance | d_gene | v_gene | CDR3aa | CDR3nt
TRBJ1-2 | . | . | TRBV5-1 | CASSPGGESGYTF | TGCGCCAGCAGCCCCGGGGGTGAGAGTGGCTACACCTTC
TRBJ1-2 | . | . | TRBV12-3/TRBV12-4 | CASSSQGYGYTF | TGTGCCAGCAGTTCACAGGGTTATGGCTACACCTTC
TRBJ2-1 | . | . | TRBV15 | CATSREVSVTYNEQFF | TGTGCCACCAGCAGAGAGGTTAGCGTAACTTACAATGAGCAGTTCTTC
TRBJ2-2 | . | TRBD2 | TRBV28 | CASTPSGGGNTGELFF | TGTGCCAGCACCCCTAGCGGGGGCGGAAACACCGGGGAGCTGTTTTTT
TRBJ2-7 | . | . | TRBV12-2 | CASRLRGLAGGAYEQYF | TGTGCAAGTCGCTTAAGGGGCCTAGCGGGGGGGGCCTACGAGCAGTACTTC
TRBJ2-7 | . | TRBD1 | TRBV5-1 | CASSLDGTGYHEQYF | TGCGCCAGCAGCTTGGATGGGACAGGGTACCACGAGCAGTACTTC
TRBJ1-2 | . | . | TRBV4-1 | CASRVEGVRGYTF | TGCGCCAGCAGGGTGGAGGGAGTGCGGGGCTACACCTTC
TRBJ1-2 | . | . | TRBV7-9 | CASSLGAANYGYTF | TGTGCCAGCAGCTTAGGCGCAGCGAACTATGGCTACACCTTC
TRBJ1-4 | few | TRBD1 | TRBV7-8 | CASSLTRQGVREKLFF | TGTGCCAGCAGCCTGACCCGACAGGGTGTTAGAGAAAAACTGTTTTTT
TRBJ1-1 | . | TRBD1 | TRBV28 | CASSFRDSSTEAFF | TGTGCCAGCAGTTTTCGGGACAGTAGCACTGAAGCTTTCTTT
TRBJ2-1 | . | TRBD1 | TRBV9 | CASSPRTGSNEQFF | TGTGCCAGCAGCCCCCGGACAGGGTCGAATGAGCAGTTCTTC
TRBJ2-7 | . | TRBD1 | TRBV9 | CASSVRDRVEEQYF | TGTGCCAGCAGCGTCCGGGACAGGGTTGAAGAGCAGTACTTC
TRBJ1-5 | once | TRBD1 | TRBV10-3 | CAISESLQGVAKGQPQHF | TGTGCCATCAGTGAGTCTCTACAGGGGGTCGCCAAGGGGCAGCCCCAGCATTTT
TRBJ2-3 | . | . | TRBV9 | CASGPREGTQYF | TGTGCCAGCGGCCCACGTGAGGGTACGCAGTATTTT
TRBJ1-2 | . | . | TRBV7-9 | CASSMGQGGDDGYTF | TGTGCCAGCAGCATGGGTCAGGGTGGGGACGATGGCTACACCTTC
TRBJ2-6 | . | . | TRBV5-1 | CASSTLTGSGANVLTF | TGCGCCAGCAGCACCCTGACAGGCTCTGGGGCCAACGTCCTGACTTTC
TRBJ1-1 | . | . | TRBV19 | CASSTPLRGNTEAFF | TGTGCCAGTAGTACCCCCCTCAGGGGAAACACTGAAGCTTTCTTT
TRBJ1-3 | . | . | TRBV14 | CASSQDRGGNTIYF | TGTGCCAGCAGCCAAGACCGGGGAGGAAACACCATATATTTT
TRBJ1-5 | . | . | TRBV28 | CASSPAGRDSNQPQHF | TGTGCCAGCAGTCCAGCGGGGAGGGACAGCAATCAGCCCCAGCATTTT
TRBJ1-2 | . | . | TRBV13 | CASSLSETALGYTF | TGTGCCAGCAGCTTAAGCGAGACAGCCCTTGGCTACACCTTC
TRBJ1-2 | . | . | TRBV11-1 | CASSFRGGDYGYTF | TGTGCCAGCAGTTTTCGAGGGGGTGACTATGGCTACACCTTC
TRBJ1-6 | . | . | TRBV4-1 | CASSQDKGGRNSPLHF | TGCGCCAGCAGCCAAGATAAGGGGGGTAGGAATTCACCCCTCCACTTT
TRBJ1-2 | . | . | TRBV4-1 | CASSQLQGGAINYGYTF | TGCGCCAGCAGCCAGCTTCAGGGAGGAGCCATTAACTATGGCTACACCTTC
TRBJ1-5 | once | . | TRBV4-1 | CASSQPTGLGSQPQHF | TGCGCCAGCAGCCAACCTACAGGGTTGGGGAGTCAGCCCCAGCATTTT
TRBJ2-2 | . | TRBD1 | TRBV30 | CAWSSHRGDGAGELFF | TGTGCCTGGAGTTCACACAGGGGAGACGGCGCCGGGGAGCTGTTTTTT
TRBJ1-5 | . | . | TRBV11-2 | CASSPRVNNQPQHF | TGTGCCAGCAGCCCCCGCGTGAACAATCAGCCCCAGCATTTT
TRBJ2-3 | . | . | TRBV12-3/TRBV12-4 | CASSLRGHDTQYF | TGTGCCAGCAGTTTAAGGGGCCACGATACGCAGTATTTT
TRBJ1-5 | . | . | TRBV29-1 | CSVDENQPQHF | TGCAGCGTAGACGAGAATCAGCCCCAGCATTTT
TRBJ2-2 | . | TRBD2 | TRBV5-4 | CASSLRERGDTGELFF | TGTGCCAGCAGCTTGAGGGAGCGGGGGGACACCGGGGAGCTGTTTTTT
TRBJ1-2 | once | . | TRBV3-1/TRBV3-2 | CASSRAGTGSDGYTF | TGTGCCAGCAGCCGAGCCGGGACGGGGTCGGATGGCTACACCTTC
TRBJ2-5 | . | . | TRBV28 | CASSRETGRETQYF | TGTGCCAGCAGCCGGGAGACAGGGAGAGAGACCCAGTACTTC
TRBJ2-2 | . | . | TRBV7-9 | CASSLGRTGELFF | TGTGCCAGCAGCTTAGGGAGAACCGGGGAGCTGTTTTTT
TRBJ1-2 | . | . | TRBV5-6 | CASSPAGTGYGYTF | TGTGCCAGCAGCCCCGCAGGGACGGGGTATGGCTACACCTTC